A single sample gave rise to the 20 T cell receptor beta chains below, sequenced in a study of blood T cell repertoires in COVID-19. Here immunoSEQ multiplex PCR was the method, and the copy in TCRdb shows in-frame clones only, minus some. This table has about 210,000 clones, 82% appearing once. Specimen: peripheral blood. These receptors all come from a woman aged 40 to 50 with acute or convalescent COVID-19.

The chain carries TRBV12-1 and TRBJ2-4; the listed D gene, TRBD2, was not tested against the DNA. TRBV12-1 is shown as a pseudogene. This CDR3 contains 17 residues. As DNA, the CDR3 is TGTGCCAGCAGCTTTGGCGGGAGGGCCGCGGCCAAAAACATTCAGTACTTC. The encoded protein is CASSFGGRAAAKNIQYF.

This clone was observed a single time. The V and J genes are TRBV10-1 and TRBJ1-1; unclear D gene. The CDR3 extends over 14 amino acids. V lost 7 bases and J 1 base, leaving 13 bases between the germline ends. The germline V gene has CDR1 WNHNN and CDR2 SYGVQD (reference sequence). CDR3 in amino acids: CASNSPGGNTEAFF. The CDR3 DNA sequence: TGCGCCAGCAATTCTCCAGGAGGGAACACTGAAGCTTTCTTT.

The chain links TRBV5-6 to TRBJ1-5, with TRBD1 matching 8 bases. There are 15 residues in the CDR3. The trim removed 2 bases at V and 3 bases at J, leaving 4 bases unmatched. Germline CDR1 and CDR2: SGHDT and YYEEEE. CDR3 region: CASSFRGPINQPQHF. The CDR3 DNA reads as TGTGCCAGCAGCTTCAGGGGGCCTATCAATCAGCCCCAGCATTTT.

The chain is built from TRBV7-3 and TRBJ1-1, with D unclear. CDR1 and CDR2 (germline): SGHTA, FQGTGA. V was clipped by 3 bases and J by 0 bases, with 8 bases between them. The CDR3 covers 14 residues. This chain's CDR3 is CASSLGGVNTEAFF. The CDR3 DNA reads TGTGCCAGCAGCTTGGGCGGGGTGAACACTGAAGCTTTCTTT.

V gene TRBV7-2 combines with J gene TRBJ1-6; 7 bases line up with TRBD1. The V and J ends lost 5 bases and 7 bases, in that order; junction bases with no gene match: 8. Per the germline V gene, CDR1 is SGHTA and CDR2 is FQGNSA. This CDR3 has 15 amino acids. DNA for the CDR3: TGTGCCAGCAGCCCCCAAGGGACAGCGAATTCACCCCTCCACTTT. Translating gives CASSPQGTANSPLHF.

The V gene is TRBV27, the J gene TRBJ2-3; 8 nucleotides match TRBD2. CDR3 length equals 16 residues. V shed 2 bases, J shed 2 bases, and the junction held 6 bases outside the gene matches. The germline V gene has CDR1 MNHEY and CDR2 SMNVEV (reference sequence). CDR3 nucleotide sequence: TGTGCCAGCAGTTTAAGTAGCGGGAAGACCACAGATACGCAGTATTTT. Residues: CASSLSSGKTTDTQYF.

V and J are TRBV19 and TRBJ2-7; TRBD2 is a possible D gene (6 bases). The CDR3 totals 13 residues. Trimming shortened V by 5 bases and J by 8 bases, and 16 bases separated the two germline ends. Per germline, CDR1 LNHDA and CDR2 SQIVND (reference sequence). The DNA of the CDR3 is TGTGCCAGTAGTTGGGGTGCGCGCGGGAAGCAGTACTTC. It yields the protein CASSWGARGKQYF.

This clone showed up just a few times. This chain joins TRBV29-1 and TRBJ2-3; 8 bases match TRBD2. CDR1 is SQVTM, CDR2 ANQGSEA, per germline. Trimming took 7 bases from V and 0 from J; bases not matched to a gene: 6. The CDR3 runs to 14 residues. The CDR3 DNA reads as TGCAGCGCCGTAGCGGGATTTAGCACAGATACGCAGTATTTT. Its protein product is CSAVAGFSTDTQYF.

This clone has just one count. The V gene is TRBV3-1 (or the pseudogene TRBV3-2), the J gene TRBJ1-1; D is undetermined. The CDR3 runs to 13 residues. Deletions cut 6 bases from V and 3 bases from J, with 11 bases between. CDR1 is LGHDT, CDR2 YNNKEL, per germline (reference sequence). This chain's CDR3 is CASSLITDTEAFF. DNA for the CDR3: TGTGCCAGCAGTCTTATCACGGACACTGAAGCTTTCTTT.

The genes are TRBV29-1 and TRBJ1-2, with D possibly matching TRBD1 (6 bases). Germline CDR1 and CDR2: SQVTM and ANQGSEA. The CDR3 runs 13 residues. Trimming cost V 3 bases and J 3 bases, with 11 bases left between them. CDR3: CSVDRDNYYGYTF. CDR3 nucleotides: TGCAGCGTTGACCGGGACAACTACTATGGCTACACCTTC.

V is TRBV2 and J is TRBJ1-6, with TRBD1 matching 7 bases. The V segment lost 6 bases and the J segment 7 bases; nucleotides outside the gene matches: 9. Germline-derived CDR1 and CDR2 are SNHLY and FYNNEI. The CDR3 totals 15 residues. The CDR3 reads CASSRRGPPNSPLHF. In nucleotides, the CDR3 is TGTGCCAGCAGCCGAAGGGGGCCCCCGAATTCACCCCTCCACTTT.

This clone was detected only once. The chain combines TRBV7-2 with TRBJ2-3; 7 bases fit TRBD1. Germline V gene data show CDR1 as SGHTA and CDR2 as FQGNSA. The CDR3 runs 14 residues. V was clipped by 4 bases and J by 0 bases; unmatched bases: 1. The CDR3 region is CASSWDSSTDTQYF. CDR3 coding DNA: TGTGCCAGCAGCTGGGACAGCAGCACAGATACGCAGTATTTT.

The chain couples TRBV29-1 to TRBJ2-5; tentative D call: TRBD1 (5 bases). The CDR3 consists of 15 residues. Germline values: CDR1 SQVTM, CDR2 ANQGSEA. The ends were cut back, 0 bases at V and 5 bases at J, with 16 bases in the middle. CDR3 in amino acids: CSVEDADIPRETQYF. The CDR3 coding sequence is TGCAGCGTTGAAGATGCGGACATACCTCGTGAGACCCAGTACTTC.

This clone was counted many times. The chain employs TRBV24-1 and TRBJ2-1, with a possible D match to TRBD1 (6 bases). Germline assignment: CDR1 KGHDR and CDR2 SFDVKD. CDR3 size: 11 residues. V was clipped by 9 bases and J by 9 bases, with 11 bases between them. CDR3 DNA: TGTGCCACCCAAACAGGGAGTGAGCAGTTCTTC. Its protein is CATQTGSEQFF.

The chain joins TRBV5-5 to TRBJ1-5, with TRBD1 identical over 9 bases. Germline trimming cut 0 bases from V and 2 bases from J; bases unmatched to any gene: 3. In germline, CDR1 is SGHKS, CDR2 YYEKEE (reference sequence). This CDR3 has 16 residues. The CDR3 nucleotides are TGTGCCAGCAGCTTGGGACAGGGGGTAGGCAATCAGCCCCAGCATTTT. Its translation is CASSLGQGVGNQPQHF.

The rearrangement links TRBV2 to TRBJ1-2; TRBD1 agrees at 11 bases. The length of the CDR3 is 15 residues. CDR1 and CDR2 from the germline V gene are SNHLY and FYNNEI. Trimming took 3 bases from V and 4 from J; bases not matched to a gene: 4. The CDR3 is CASSDPGQGAYGYTF. The CDR3 DNA is TGTGCCAGCAGTGATCCAGGACAGGGGGCCTATGGCTACACCTTC.

The chain links TRBV6-5 to TRBJ2-7, with D uncertain. V was clipped by 2 bases and J by 2 bases, with 10 bases between them. The germline V gene encodes CDR1 MNHEY and CDR2 SVGAGI. The CDR3 is made up of 14 amino acids. CDR3: CASSYVHPAYEQYF. The CDR3 DNA follows: TGTGCCAGCAGTTACGTTCATCCAGCCTACGAGCAGTACTTC.

The rearrangement uses TRBV5-1 and TRBJ2-6; D perhaps matches TRBD1 (6 bases). This CDR3 is built from 17 residues. Germline V gene data show CDR1 as SGHRS and CDR2 as YFSETQ. V dropped 2 bases and J dropped 2 bases, with 14 bases sitting between them. CDR3 sequence reads: CASSLDTGFAGANVLTF. CDR3 bases: TGCGCCAGCAGCTTAGACACAGGGTTCGCTGGGGCCAACGTCCTGACTTTC.

V usage is TRBV12-3 or TRBV12-4 and J usage is TRBJ1-2; D is uncertain. CDR3 length equals 12 residues. V lost 3 bases and J lost 8, with 10 bases in between. The CDR3: CASSFYGLGYTF. CDR3 DNA sequence: TGTGCCAGCAGTTTCTATGGGCTCGGCTACACCTTC.

The chain combines TRBV2 with TRBJ2-1; D is perhaps TRBD1 (7 bases). The CDR3 sequence is 14 residues long. V lost 7 bases, J lost 9 bases, and 19 bases lay in between. Germline lookup yields CDR1 SNHLY and CDR2 FYNNEI. CDR3 sequence reads: CASIRQGGLGEQFF. The CDR3 nucleotides are TGTGCCAGCATACGACAGGGAGGTTTGGGTGAGCAGTTCTTC.